This TCR beta chain was obtained from a study of tissue T cells after allogeneic stem cell transplantation. Findings and limits, study-wide: TCR repertoires tracked anatomic similarity, regardless of disease or transplant status.

Method: immunoSEQ multiplex PCR; TCRdb's copy keeps in-frame clones and lacks some. The repertoire consists of some 9,400 clones, with around 50% occurring once and the leading ten covering about 19%. This CDR3 comprises 16 residues. The ends were cut back, 2 bases at V and 5 bases at J, with 19 bases in the middle. Germline V gene sequence: CDR1 SGHNT, CDR2 YENEEA. Comments on this clone: Antigen: not known.

This receptor was obtained from a female donor aged 60 or older with lung cancer. The V gene is TRBV11-3, the J gene TRBJ2-7; no definite D call. Sequences were derived from tissue from the jejunum, sampled at autopsy. The CDR3 region has the DNA TGTGCCAGCAGCTTACGTGTAGTTTCCGGATCCCACGAGCAGTACTTC. Its protein is CASSLRVVSGSHEQYF.